This TCR beta chain was found in a study of blood T cell repertoires in COVID-19. Study information: Acute and convalescent COVID-19 specimens originated in the United States, Italy and Spain. T cells, B-cell-depleted T cells, or PBMCs supplied cDNA or gDNA.

Per the authors' pipeline: Reference gene primer amplification in the assay estimated nucleated cell counts. Measured with immunoSEQ multiplex PCR; TCRdb has only the in-frame clones, and not every one. V and J calls and clone size follow that table, whereas D and trimming were derived from the DNA. Of about 130,000 clones detected, about 87% appear once; the ten largest clones hold around 3.6%. V lost 7 bases and J lost 8; bases outside the gene matches: 12. Germline loops: CDR1 LNHDA, CDR2 SQIVND (reference sequence). This CDR3 has 15 residues. The sequencing input was peripheral blood. This sequence was found in a woman aged 55-75 years with acute or convalescent COVID-19. The V call is TRBV19, the J call TRBJ2-1; the match to TRBD2 covers 9 bases. CDR3 nucleotide sequence: TGTGCCAGTACTCCATGGTCTAGCGGGAACGATGAGCAGTTCTTC. Protein sequence: CASTPWSSGNDEQFF. Variable domain in full (rest from reference TRBV19 and TRBJ2-1): DGGITQSPKYLFRKEGQNVTLSCEQNLNHDAMYWYRQDPGQGLRLIYYSQIVNDFQKGDIAEGYSVSREKKESFPLTVTSAQKNPTAFYLCASTPWSSGNDEQFFGPGTRLTVL.